The present TCR beta chain was sequenced within a study of CD8 T cells in Susac syndrome. Each multiple sclerosis control was a treatment-naive patient with relapsing-remitting disease that was either stable or active. Germline V gene data show CDR1 as MNHEY and CDR2 as SMNVEV (reference sequence). The CDR3 spans 17 residues. The ends were cut back, 8 bases at V and 2 bases at J, with 22 bases in the middle. Reverse transcription of roughly 0.5 to 1 ug RNA was carried out with random hexamers. MiXCR, run by TCRdb on the immunoSEQ multiplex PCR reads, gives a single entry per CDR3 protein. Altogether around 130,000 distinct CDR3 sequences are present, over 80% being singletons, with the ten largest covering roughly 0.5%. General study points: The study's TCR sequencing and HLA analysis drew on a certain number of individuals. That number was acknowledged as relatively small.

A note on this clonotype: Its antigen remains unknown.

The sequenced sample was CD8+ T cells from PBMCs. The chain employs TRBV27 and TRBJ2-1; D possibly corresponds to TRBD2 (7 bases). The sequence was obtained from a human donor with multiple sclerosis. CDR3 coding DNA: TGTGCCAGCGGCCTGGTGGGGGGGCAACCTACCTACAATGAGCAGTTCTTC. Translation: CASGLVGGQPTYNEQFF.